The rows below give T cell receptor beta chains drawn from one sample of a study of blood T cell repertoires in COVID-19. Sequencing used immunoSEQ multiplex PCR; TCRdb keeps in-frame clones, though not all of them. The sample has a few hundred thousand clones; 75% to 90% are singletons. Sequenced: PBMCs or T cells enriched from blood (not recorded which). The receptors stem from a woman aged 30 to 39 who had recovered from COVID-19. Each CDR3 is given with its conserved first and last residue. The D gene is left open where the match is weak. Size tells how often a clone was seen (once, few, many) or the class of an expanded clone, and some rows leave it out.

.,TRBJ2-3,.,TRBV18,CASSPRLTDTQYF,TGTGCCAGCTCACCACGTCTCACAGATACGCAGTATTTT
TRBD1,TRBJ1-2,.,TRBV4-1,CASSHPHRGNYGYTF,TGCGCCAGCAGCCACCCCCACAGGGGGAACTATGGCTACACCTTC
.,TRBJ2-1,once,TRBV28,CASSVLASEQFF,TGTGCCAGCAGCGTTCTAGCATCCGAGCAGTTCTTC
.,TRBJ2-7,.,TRBV10-3,CAISDREDGSYEQYF,TGTGCCATCAGTGACCGAGAAGACGGGTCCTACGAGCAGTACTTC
.,TRBJ1-1,.,TRBV9,CASSVVGGKDTEAFF,TGTGCCAGCAGCGTAGTTGGGGGGAAGGACACTGAAGCTTTCTTT
.,TRBJ2-7,.,TRBV3-1/TRBV3-2,CASSQAPGESYEQYF,TGTGCCAGCAGCCAAGCGCCGGGAGAATCCTACGAGCAGTACTTC
.,TRBJ2-1,few,TRBV7-9,CASLGPSNEQFF,TGTGCCAGCCTAGGCCCAAGCAATGAGCAGTTCTTC
.,TRBJ2-1,few,TRBV28,CASRLISYNEQFF,TGTGCCAGCAGACTCATATCCTACAATGAGCAGTTCTTC
TRBD1,TRBJ2-7,.,TRBV5-1,CASSLETGSSEQYF,TGCGCCAGCAGCTTGGAGACAGGGTCATCCGAGCAGTACTTC
.,TRBJ2-2,.,TRBV4-1,CASSQRSNTGELFF,TGCGCCAGCAGCCAACGGTCGAACACCGGGGAGCTGTTTTTT
TRBD1,TRBJ2-7,once,TRBV18,CASSPGQGSNEQYF,TGTGCCAGCTCACCGGGACAGGGATCCAACGAGCAGTACTTC
TRBD2,TRBJ2-1,.,TRBV9,CASSERTSGRDEQFF,TGTGCCAGCAGCGAAAGGACTAGCGGGAGGGATGAGCAGTTCTTC
.,TRBJ1-4,.,TRBV5-1,CASSEGWQEKLFF,TGCGCCAGCAGCGAGGGATGGCAAGAAAAACTGTTTTTT
.,TRBJ2-7,.,TRBV18,CASSPPGWSYEQYF,TGTGCCAGCTCACCACCGGGTTGGAGCTACGAGCAGTACTTC
TRBD1,TRBJ2-7,.,TRBV29-1,CSVPGQVSYEQYF,TGCAGCGTTCCGGGACAGGTCTCCTACGAGCAGTACTTC
TRBD1,TRBJ1-5,.,TRBV19,CASGQGQNQPQHF,TGTGCCAGTGGACAGGGCCAAAATCAGCCCCAGCATTTT
.,TRBJ2-3,.,TRBV28,CASSFGTSTDTQYF,TGTGCCAGCAGTTTCGGGACTAGCACAGATACGCAGTATTTT
TRBD1,TRBJ1-5,.,TRBV3-1/TRBV3-2,CASSPTGTNQPQHF,TGTGCCAGCAGCCCGACAGGGACCAATCAGCCCCAGCATTTT
.,TRBJ2-7,.,TRBV9,CASSVDSSYEQYF,TGTGCCAGCAGCGTAGACAGCTCCTACGAGCAGTACTTC
TRBD1,TRBJ1-4,.,TRBV7-9,CASSPGTATNEKLFF,TGTGCCAGCAGCCCAGGGACAGCAACTAATGAAAAACTGTTTTTT
TRBD2,TRBJ2-1,.,TRBV28,CASSLSGGRGGEQFF,TGTGCCAGCAGTTTAAGCGGCGGGAGGGGGGGTGAGCAGTTCTTC
.,TRBJ2-1,.,TRBV2,CASSPGAFSYNEQFF,TGTGCCAGCAGCCCTGGGGCCTTTAGCTACAATGAGCAGTTCTTC
TRBD1,TRBJ1-4,.,TRBV18,CASSTGTGVLFF,TGTGCCAGCTCCACCGGGACAGGGGTCCTGTTTTTT
.,TRBJ1-5,.,TRBV5-3,CASRPGRHF,TGTGCCTCCCGTCCCGGGAGGCATTTT
TRBD1,TRBJ2-7,.,TRBV29-1,CSVGNRGTYEQYF,TGCAGCGTTGGAAACAGGGGGACCTACGAGCAGTACTTC
TRBD2,TRBJ2-7,.,TRBV11-1,CASSFEAGGYYEQYF,TGTGCCAGCAGCTTTGAAGCGGGAGGGTACTACGAGCAGTACTTC
TRBD2,TRBJ2-6,.,TRBV4-1,CASSQDIGFGTSSAGANVLTF,TGCGCCAGCAGCCAAGATATTGGGTTCGGGACTAGTAGTGCTGGGGCCAACGTCCTGACTTTC
TRBD1,TRBJ2-1,.,TRBV20-1,CSAWTGEGVF,TGCAGTGCTTGGACAGGGGAAGGGGTCTTC
.,TRBJ1-1,.,TRBV5-1,CASSSGGTRAREAFF,TGCGCCAGCAGCTCGGGGGGGACACGGGCTCGTGAAGCTTTCTTT
.,TRBJ2-2,.,TRBV11-2,CASSRVRELFF,TGTGCCAGCAGCCGGGTCAGGGAGCTGTTTTTT
.,TRBJ1-1,.,TRBV5-6,CASTPLRHGNTEAFF,TGTGCCAGCACCCCCCTTAGACATGGGAACACTGAAGCTTTCTTT
TRBD1,TRBJ2-2,.,TRBV28,CASDFKTGPGNTGELFF,TGTGCCAGCGATTTTAAGACAGGGCCGGGGAACACCGGGGAGCTGTTTTTT
TRBD1,TRBJ1-1,.,TRBV13,CASSSGQTNTEAFF,TGTGCCAGCAGCTCGGGACAGACGAACACTGAAGCTTTCTTT
.,TRBJ1-3,.,TRBV2,CASSESRGATGNTIYF,TGTGCCAGCAGTGAATCACGGGGGGCCACTGGAAACACCATATATTTT
.,TRBJ2-3,.,TRBV6-4,CASSVASGTDTQYF,TGTGCCAGCAGTGTGGCTAGCGGCACAGATACGCAGTATTTT
TRBD2,TRBJ2-3,once,TRBV9,CASSLSGTSGRTDTQYF,TGTGCCAGCAGCCTTTCGGGGACTAGCGGTCGCACAGATACGCAGTATTTT
TRBD1,TRBJ1-4,.,TRBV27,CATTEPGQDPLNEKLFF,TGTGCCACCACGGAGCCAGGACAGGACCCCCTAAATGAAAAACTGTTTTTT
.,TRBJ2-5,.,TRBV10-3,CAISNRQGGETQYF,TGTGCCATCAGTAATCGACAGGGAGGAGAGACCCAGTACTTC
.,TRBJ2-7,.,TRBV7-6,CASSFGGTYEQYF,TGTGCCAGCAGCTTCGGGGGTACCTACGAGCAGTACTTC
TRBD2,TRBJ2-2,once,TRBV5-6,CASNLGVGRASGELFF,TGTGCCAGCAACTTGGGGGTCGGGAGGGCAAGCGGGGAGCTGTTTTTT
.,TRBJ2-6,.,TRBV19,CASSMEGSGANVLTF,TGTGCCAGTAGTATGGAGGGGTCTGGGGCCAACGTCCTGACTTTC
.,TRBJ1-4,.,TRBV9,CASSTRTGEATNEKLFF,TGTGCCAGCAGCACCCGGACGGGGGAAGCAACTAATGAAAAACTGTTTTTT
TRBD1,TRBJ2-3,once,TRBV29-1,CSVEAQGQAADTQYF,TGCAGCGTTGAAGCCCAGGGACAGGCGGCAGATACGCAGTATTTT
.,TRBJ1-6,.,TRBV28,CASSTGGAGVNSPLHF,TGTGCCAGCAGCACCGGGGGGGCAGGGGTAAATTCACCCCTCCACTTT
.,TRBJ1-1,.,TRBV11-2,CASSGLLGGNTEAFF,TGTGCCAGCAGCGGCCTTCTGGGGGGAAACACTGAAGCTTTCTTT
.,TRBJ2-3,.,TRBV6-5,CASSLTRPDTQYF,TGTGCCAGCAGCTTGACCAGGCCAGATACGCAGTATTTT
.,TRBJ1-3,.,TRBV28,CASSLEQSSGNTIYF,TGTGCCAGCAGTTTAGAACAGAGCTCTGGAAACACCATATATTTT
.,TRBJ2-7,.,TRBV7-6,CASTQTLSSYEQYF,TGTGCCAGCACCCAGACTCTGAGCTCCTACGAGCAGTACTTC
.,TRBJ1-1,.,TRBV6-6,CASSLDRTEAFF,TGTGCCAGCAGCCTCGACAGAACTGAAGCTTTCTTT
.,TRBJ1-3,.,TRBV25-1,CASSEWGGNTIYF,TGTGCCAGCAGTGAATGGGGCGGAAACACCATATATTTT
TRBD1,TRBJ2-6,.,TRBV5-4,CASRSTNRGSGANVLTF,TGTGCCAGCAGATCGACTAACAGGGGTTCTGGGGCCAACGTCCTGACTTTC
TRBD1,TRBJ1-3,once,TRBV3-1/TRBV3-2,CASSPRQGRASGGNTIYF,TGTGCCAGCAGCCCCCGACAGGGGAGAGCCTCCGGTGGAAACACCATATATTTT
TRBD1,TRBJ2-1,.,TRBV3-1/TRBV3-2,CASSLTGTAYNEQFF,TGTGCCAGCAGCCTCACCGGGACAGCCTACAATGAGCAGTTCTTC
TRBD2,TRBJ2-1,.,TRBV11-2,CASSLTSGGPNEQFF,TGTGCCAGCAGCTTGACTAGCGGGGGGCCCAATGAGCAGTTCTTC
.,TRBJ1-1,.,TRBV27,CASSLSIGVRGTEAFF,TGTGCCAGCAGTTTATCGATCGGGGTAAGGGGGACTGAAGCTTTCTTT
.,TRBJ2-7,.,TRBV3-1/TRBV3-2,CASSQDWGTGQYEQYF,TGTGCCAGCAGCCAAGATTGGGGGACGGGACAATACGAGCAGTACTTC
TRBD1,TRBJ1-2,.,TRBV5-6,CASSLGSQGDYGYTF,TGTGCCAGCAGCTTGGGGTCACAGGGGGACTATGGCTACACCTTC